This TCR beta chain was documented in a study of technical replicates of blood from a handful of donors. Measured with immunoSEQ multiplex PCR; TCRdb has only the in-frame clones, and not every one. The sample has 65,000 to 85,000 clones; 96% are singletons. The CDR3 has 15 residues. Trimming shortened V by 3 bases and J by 4 bases, and 13 bases separated the two germline ends. Germline CDR1 reads MDHEN; CDR2 reads SYDVKM. The sequence derives from a human donor in good health. The chain links TRBV28 to TRBJ1-5; TRBD1 is a possible D gene (5 bases). The material sequenced was T cells isolated from PBMCs. CDR3 amino acids: CASSFSGPTNQPQHF. CDR3 bases: TGTGCCAGCAGTTTTTCAGGGCCTACAAATCAGCCCCAGCATTTT.